This T cell receptor (beta chain) was identified during a study of neoadjuvant nivolumab and ipilimumab in lung cancer. Notes on the study in general: TCR clonality did not significantly correlate with pathologic tumor regression.

The CDR3 has 12 amino acids. The V end lost 6 bases, the J end lost 0 bases, and 8 bases lay between the germline ends. The germline CDR1 and CDR2 sequences are SQVTM and ANQGSEA. Data came from immunoSEQ multiplex PCR; TCRdb stores just in-frame clones and leaves some out. The table shows more than 40,000 clones, with roughly 90% occurring only once. Points on this clone: Its antigen is as yet unknown.

The receptor comes from an adult with non-small cell lung cancer. Some clones in this sample may be carry-over from other donors' samples. The sequencing used blood, collected before neoadjuvant nivolumab, alone or with ipilimumab. The chain recombines TRBV29-1 with TRBJ1-1; unclear D gene. The DNA for the CDR3 is TGCAGCGTGAGACACATGAACACTGAAGCTTTCTTT. It codes for CSVRHMNTEAFF.